These 26 T cell receptor beta chains were sequenced from one sample in a study of T cell responses to AZD1222 COVID-19 vaccine. TCRdb's table, derived via immunoSEQ multiplex PCR, lists solely in-frame clones and lacks some. The table includes around 120,000 clones, around 89% detected once. The source material was peripheral blood, sampled on day 0 of MenACWY control vaccination. The receptors derive from an adult in good health.

The chain links TRBV3-1 (or the pseudogene TRBV3-2) to TRBJ1-5; possibly TRBD1 for D (6 bases). Germline lookup yields CDR1 LGHDT and CDR2 YNNKEL (reference sequence). The CDR3 loop spans 15 amino acids. Trimming left V 10 bases short and J 2 bases short, with 18 bases between. DNA for the CDR3: TGTGCCACCTCTAAAGGGGGTAGGGGCAATCAGCCCCAGCATTTT. It codes for CATSKGGRGNQPQHF.

The chain uses TRBV7-9 and TRBJ2-1; no firm D call. The CDR3 contains 13 residues. Per the germline V gene, CDR1 is SEHNR and CDR2 is FQNEAQ (reference sequence). The ends were cut back, 1 base at V and 1 base at J, with 2 bases in the middle. In DNA form, the CDR3 reads TGTGCCAGCAGCTTAGGTTCCTACAATGAGCAGTTCTTC. The encoded protein is CASSLGSYNEQFF. The entire variable domain, with the rest obtained from reference TRBV7-9 and TRBJ2-1, is as follows: DTGVSQNPRHKITKRGQNVTFRCDPISEHNRLYWYRQTLGQGPEFLTYFQNEAQLEKSRLLSDRFSAERPKGSFSTLEIQRTEQGDSAMYLCASSLGSYNEQFFGPGTRLTVL.

The rearrangement joins TRBV3-1 (or the pseudogene TRBV3-2) to TRBJ1-6, with 10 bases matching TRBD1. The CDR3 contains 21 residues. Unmatched junction bases numbered 18, after V lost 0 bases and J lost 7 bases. The germline V gene encodes CDR1 LGHDT and CDR2 YNNKEL (reference sequence). The CDR3 coding sequence is TGTGCCAGCAGCCAAGAGTTGGGGACAGGGGCCGGTTTCCATCGGAATTCACCCCTCCACTTT. As protein: CASSQELGTGAGFHRNSPLHF.

J is TRBJ2-5 and V is TRBV3-1 (or the pseudogene TRBV3-2); D assignment may be TRBD1 or TRBD2 (5 bases each). The CDR3 consists of 17 residues. CDR1 is LGHDT and CDR2 is YNNKEL in the germline V gene (reference sequence). Trimming pared 2 bases from V and 8 bases from J, leaving 24 bases between. The CDR3 DNA is TGTGCCAGCAGCCAACTAACTACCGACGGGGCTTGGGGAACCCAGTACTTC. Its translation is CASSQLTTDGAWGTQYF.

The chain joins TRBV3-1 (or the pseudogene TRBV3-2) to TRBJ1-1; D perhaps matches TRBD1 (5 bases). The CDR3 loop spans 15 amino acids. Trimming shortened V by 4 bases and J by 1 base, and 13 bases separated the two germline ends. Germline lookup yields CDR1 LGHDT and CDR2 YNNKEL (reference sequence). This chain's CDR3 is CASSPRLQGNTEAFF. In nucleotides, the CDR3 is TGTGCCAGCAGCCCCCGACTCCAGGGGAACACTGAAGCTTTCTTT.

This clone was seen a single time. J is TRBJ1-5 and V is TRBV10-3; TRBD1 aligns across 9 bases. The CDR3 length is 14 residues. The germline V gene encodes CDR1 ENHRY and CDR2 SYGVKD. With 3 bases clipped from V and 4 bases from J, the junction kept 1 base outside the gene matches. The CDR3 nucleotides are TGTGCCATCAGTGAACAGGGGGCGAATCAGCCCCAGCATTTT. Residues: CAISEQGANQPQHF.

The chain combines TRBV5-4 with TRBJ2-5; a possible D gene is TRBD2 (6 bases). V lost 4 bases, J lost 0 bases, and 10 bases lay in between. Germline V gives CDR1 SGHNT, CDR2 YYREEE (reference sequence). This CDR3 has 14 amino acids. This chain's CDR3 is CASSSGLNQETQYF. The CDR3 DNA reads TGTGCCAGCAGCAGCGGACTAAACCAAGAGACCCAGTACTTC.

About this clone: Other DNA sequences of this sample code for an identical CDR3. The rearrangement uses TRBV4-1 and TRBJ1-1; D is unresolved. V lost 1 base and J 0 bases, leaving 9 bases between the germline ends. The CDR3 consists of 15 residues. CDR1 is MGHRA and CDR2 is YSYEKL in the germline V gene. The CDR3 reads CASSQGPGLNTEAFF. The CDR3 DNA follows: TGCGCCAGCAGCCAAGGGCCGGGCTTGAACACTGAAGCTTTCTTT.

This clone occurred once. CDR3 nucleotides: TGTGCCAGCAGTGGCCTGGGGGTTGAGCAGTTCTTC. This gives the protein CASSGLGVEQFF. This chain uses TRBV2 with TRBJ2-1; possibly TRBD1 or TRBD2 for D (5 bases each). The V gene lost 4 bases and the J gene lost 9 bases, with 10 bases spanning the gap. The CDR3 spans 12 residues. CDR1 SNHLY and CDR2 FYNNEI come from the germline V gene.

The rearrangement links TRBV7-9 to TRBJ1-2; 12 bases align to TRBD1. The V segment lost 4 bases and the J segment 6 bases; nucleotides outside the gene matches: 6. Germline CDR1 and CDR2: SEHNR and FQNEAQ (reference sequence). There are 15 residues in the CDR3. In nucleotides, the CDR3 is TGTGCCAGCAGCTCCGGGACAGGGGGCTGGAATGGCTACACCTTC. Translating it yields CASSSGTGGWNGYTF. Filled out from reference TRBV7-9 and TRBJ1-2, the complete variable domain reads DTGVSQNPRHKITKRGQNVTFRCDPISEHNRLYWYRQTLGQGPEFLTYFQNEAQLEKSRLLSDRFSAERPKGSFSTLEIQRTEQGDSAMYLCASSSGTGGWNGYTFGSGTRLTVV.

This chain connects TRBV7-9 to TRBJ1-3, with D possibly matching TRBD1 (5 bases). The germline gives CDR1 SEHNR, CDR2 FQNEAQ (reference sequence). The CDR3 runs to 15 residues. V was shortened by 5 bases and J by 8 bases, with 19 bases between the two germline ends. The CDR3 nucleotides are TGTGCCAGCAGCCAGAGGGGACTTGGGAAAGACACCATATATTTT. It codes for CASSQRGLGKDTIYF.

The rearrangement links TRBV5-1 to TRBJ1-1, with D unclear. Trimming took 2 bases from V and 2 from J, leaving 10 bases between them. The CDR3 length is 14 residues. Germline CDR1 is SGHRS and CDR2 is YFSETQ. The CDR3 coding sequence is TGCGCCAGCAGCTTTGTAGCGCACAACACTGAAGCTTTCTTT. It translates to CASSFVAHNTEAFF.

The rearrangement uses TRBV7-9 and TRBJ2-3; tentative D call: TRBD2 (5 bases). The CDR3 runs 14 residues. Looked up from germline, CDR1 is SEHNR and CDR2 is FQNEAQ (reference sequence). V was cut by 4 bases and J by 2 bases, with 10 bases left in between. The CDR3: CASSSWTLTDTQYF. The CDR3 nucleotides are TGTGCCAGCAGCTCATGGACTCTCACAGATACGCAGTATTTT.

V gene TRBV9 combines with J gene TRBJ1-2; D is unclear. The ends were cut back, 0 bases at V and 1 base at J, with 10 bases in the middle. The length of the CDR3 is 15 residues. The V gene's germline CDR1 is SGDLS and CDR2 YYNGEE. The CDR3 sequence: CASSVDSRINYGYTF. The CDR3 nucleotides are TGTGCCAGCAGCGTAGACAGCAGGATTAACTATGGCTACACCTTC. The whole variable domain, filled in from reference TRBV9 and TRBJ1-2, reads DSGVTQTPKHLITATGQRVTLRCSPRSGDLSVYWYQQSLDQGLQFLIQYYNGEERAKGNILERFSAQQFPDLHSELNLSSLELGDSALYFCASSVDSRINYGYTFGSGTRLTVV.

The rearrangement joins TRBV7-6 to TRBJ2-5; no clear D gene. The CDR3 is 15 residues long. V dropped 3 bases and J dropped 5 bases, with 16 bases sitting between them. Germline V gene data show CDR1 as SGHVS and CDR2 as FNYEAQ. Here the CDR3 reads CASSFLGNLEETQYF. The CDR3 DNA sequence: TGTGCCAGCAGCTTCCTAGGGAACTTAGAGGAGACCCAGTACTTC.

This clone was observed a single time. The chain recombines TRBV7-4 with TRBJ2-1; TRBD1 matches at 9 bases. J was trimmed by 5 bases and V by 5 bases; bases with no gene match: 10. In germline, CDR1 is SGHVT, CDR2 SQSDAQ. The CDR3 contains 16 residues. CDR3 region: CASSVTGTGPNNEQFF. CDR3 coding DNA: TGTGCCAGCAGCGTCACCGGGACAGGGCCAAACAATGAGCAGTTCTTC.

The V and J genes are TRBV18 and TRBJ2-7; D may be TRBD1 (6 bases). Trimming stripped 0 bases from V and 4 bases from J, with 10 bases between. The CDR3 consists of 14 residues. Germline values: CDR1 KGHSH, CDR2 LQKENI. The CDR3 DNA sequence: TGTGCCAGCTCACCACCACAGGGACAATACGAGCAGTACTTC. Its protein product is CASSPPQGQYEQYF.

V and J are TRBV29-1 and TRBJ1-1, with D possibly TRBD1 on 5 matching bases. The CDR3 runs 12 residues. V shed 0 bases and J shed 3 bases, with 5 bases lying between them. Per germline, CDR1 SQVTM and CDR2 ANQGSEA. CDR3 coding DNA: TGCAGCGTTGAAGAAGGGGACACTGAAGCTTTCTTT. The encoded protein is CSVEEGDTEAFF.

V and J are TRBV19 and TRBJ1-4; a possible D gene is TRBD1 (5 bases). CDR3 length: 15 amino acids. V lost 3 bases and J 2 bases, leaving 10 bases between the germline ends. The germline CDR1 and CDR2 sequences are LNHDA and SQIVND (reference sequence). CDR3 loop: CASSMMWGTNEKLFF. CDR3 DNA sequence: TGTGCCAGTAGTATGATGTGGGGGACTAATGAAAAACTGTTTTTT.

Here the CDR3 reads CATSAAGGNEQFF. CDR3 DNA sequence: TGTGCCACCAGTGCGGCGGGAGGCAATGAGCAGTTCTTC. The chain employs TRBV24-1 and TRBJ2-1, with 8 nucleotides matching TRBD2. CDR1 and CDR2 from the germline V gene are KGHDR and SFDVKD. The CDR3 is 13 residues long. With 5 bases clipped from V and 6 bases from J, the junction kept 2 bases outside the gene matches.

This sequence joins TRBV4-1 and TRBJ2-2; D may be TRBD2 (6 bases). Germline V gene sequence: CDR1 MGHRA, CDR2 YSYEKL. Deletions cut 0 bases from V and 6 bases from J, with 14 bases between. The CDR3 loop spans 16 amino acids. The CDR3 DNA follows: TGCGCCAGCAGCCAAGAGGGGACGGGAGTAGCCGGGGAGCTGTTTTTT. Its protein product is CASSQEGTGVAGELFF.

The chain combines TRBV19 with TRBJ2-1; TRBD2 aligns across 8 bases. Per germline, CDR1 LNHDA and CDR2 SQIVND (reference sequence). The J segment lost 0 bases and the V segment lost 3 bases, leaving 10 bases of the junction unmatched. The CDR3 is made up of 18 amino acids. CDR3 in amino acids: CASSIYSGSFSSYNEQFF. The CDR3, as DNA: TGTGCCAGTAGTATTTACAGCGGGAGTTTTAGCTCCTACAATGAGCAGTTCTTC.

CDR3 in DNA: TGTGCCAGCAGTTTAGGGAGTCCCGGGGAGCTGTTTTTT. It is translated as CASSLGSPGELFF. The chain recombines TRBV27 with TRBJ2-2; a possible D gene is TRBD2 (5 bases). The CDR3 loop spans 13 amino acids. The germline V and J ends were trimmed by 2 bases and 6 bases, with 7 bases remaining between them. Germline V gene lookup returns CDR1 MNHEY and CDR2 SMNVEV (reference sequence).

The V and J genes are TRBV7-9 and TRBJ2-1; D remains unclear. Per germline, CDR1 SEHNR and CDR2 FQNEAQ (reference sequence). The CDR3 spans 13 residues. V lost 1 base and J lost 5, with 6 bases in between. Here the CDR3 DNA reads TGTGCCAGCAGCTTAGTCCGTAACAATGAGCAGTTCTTC. Amino acids: CASSLVRNNEQFF.

V usage is TRBV9 and J usage is TRBJ2-1, with a weak D call TRBD1 (6 bases). V lost 3 bases and J 9 bases, leaving 16 bases between the germline ends. The CDR3 length is 14 residues. The germline CDR1 and CDR2 sequences are SGDLS and YYNGEE. DNA of the CDR3: TGTGCCAGCAGCGAAAATGACAGGTTTCGTGAGCAGTTCTTC. Encoded protein: CASSENDRFREQFF.

The rearrangement joins TRBV14 to TRBJ1-2; 8 bases map to TRBD1. V trimming: 4 bases; J trimming: 7 bases; junction bases outside the gene matches: 11. The CDR3 loop spans 15 amino acids. Germline-derived CDR1 and CDR2 are SGHDN and FVKESK. DNA for the CDR3: TGTGCCAGCAGCCTTCTGGACAGGGCCTTCCCTGGCTACACCTTC. This translates into CASSLLDRAFPGYTF.